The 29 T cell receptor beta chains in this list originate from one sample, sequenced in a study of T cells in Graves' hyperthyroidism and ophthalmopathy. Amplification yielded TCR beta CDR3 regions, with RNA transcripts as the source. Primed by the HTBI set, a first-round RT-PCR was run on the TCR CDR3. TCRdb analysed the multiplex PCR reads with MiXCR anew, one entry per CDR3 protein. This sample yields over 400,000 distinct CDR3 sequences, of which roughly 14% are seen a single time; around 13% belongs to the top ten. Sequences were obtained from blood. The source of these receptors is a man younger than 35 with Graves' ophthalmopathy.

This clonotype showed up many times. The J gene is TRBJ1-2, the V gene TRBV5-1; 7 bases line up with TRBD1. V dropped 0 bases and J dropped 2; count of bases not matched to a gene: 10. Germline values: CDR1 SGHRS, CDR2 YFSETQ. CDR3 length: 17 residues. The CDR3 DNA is TGCGCCAGCAGCTTGGTACAGGGGCATAGCGTGAACTATGGCTACACCTTC. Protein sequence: CASSLVQGHSVNYGYTF.

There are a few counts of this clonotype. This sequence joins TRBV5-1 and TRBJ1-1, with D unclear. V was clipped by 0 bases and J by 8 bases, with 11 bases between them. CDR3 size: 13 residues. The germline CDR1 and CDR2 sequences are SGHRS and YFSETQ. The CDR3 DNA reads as TGCGCCAGCAGCTTGGAGCCCCATAAGGAAGCTTTCTTT. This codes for CASSLEPHKEAFF.

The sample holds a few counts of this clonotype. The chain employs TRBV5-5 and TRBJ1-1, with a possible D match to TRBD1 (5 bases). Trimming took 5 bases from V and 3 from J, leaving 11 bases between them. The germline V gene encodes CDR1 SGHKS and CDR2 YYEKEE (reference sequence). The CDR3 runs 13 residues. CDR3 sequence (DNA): TGTGCCAGCAGGCGACAGCCAGACACTGAAGCTTTCTTT. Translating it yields CASRRQPDTEAFF.

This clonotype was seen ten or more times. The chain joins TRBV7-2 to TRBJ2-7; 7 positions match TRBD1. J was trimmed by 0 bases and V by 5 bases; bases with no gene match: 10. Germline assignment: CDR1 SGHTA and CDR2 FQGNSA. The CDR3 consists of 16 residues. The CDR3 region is CASSETGTALSYEQYF. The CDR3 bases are TGTGCCAGCAGCGAGACCGGGACAGCACTCTCCTACGAGCAGTACTTC.

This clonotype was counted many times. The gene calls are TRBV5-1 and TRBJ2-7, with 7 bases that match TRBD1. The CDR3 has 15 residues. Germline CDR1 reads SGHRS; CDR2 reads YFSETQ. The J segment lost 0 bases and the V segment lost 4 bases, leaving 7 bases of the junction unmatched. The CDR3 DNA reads TGCGCCAGCAGCCCGGGACAGCTGAACTCCTACGAGCAGTACTTC. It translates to CASSPGQLNSYEQYF.

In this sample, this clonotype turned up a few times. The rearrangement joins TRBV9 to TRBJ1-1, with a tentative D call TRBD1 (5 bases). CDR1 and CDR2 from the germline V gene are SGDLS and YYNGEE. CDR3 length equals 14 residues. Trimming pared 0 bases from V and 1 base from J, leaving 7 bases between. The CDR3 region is CASSVATGNTEAFF. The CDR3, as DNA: TGTGCCAGCAGCGTAGCTACAGGGAACACTGAAGCTTTCTTT.

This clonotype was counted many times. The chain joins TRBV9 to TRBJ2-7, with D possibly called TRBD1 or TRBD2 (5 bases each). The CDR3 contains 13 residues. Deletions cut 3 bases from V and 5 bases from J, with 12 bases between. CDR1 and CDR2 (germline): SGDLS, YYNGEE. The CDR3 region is CASSEPGSHEQYF. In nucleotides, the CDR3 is TGTGCCAGCAGCGAGCCAGGGAGCCACGAGCAGTACTTC.

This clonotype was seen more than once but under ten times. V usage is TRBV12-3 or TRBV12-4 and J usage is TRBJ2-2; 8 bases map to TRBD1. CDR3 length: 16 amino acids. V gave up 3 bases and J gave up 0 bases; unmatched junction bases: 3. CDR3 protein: CASSLRQGPNTGELFF. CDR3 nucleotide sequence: TGTGCCAGCAGTTTGAGACAGGGGCCGAACACCGGGGAGCTGTTTTTT.

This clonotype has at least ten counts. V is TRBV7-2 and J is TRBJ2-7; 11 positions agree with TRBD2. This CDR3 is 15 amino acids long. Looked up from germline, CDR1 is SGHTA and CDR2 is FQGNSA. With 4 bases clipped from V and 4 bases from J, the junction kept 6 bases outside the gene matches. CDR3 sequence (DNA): TGTGCCAGCAGCTCATCCGGGACTAGCGGTTACGAGCAGTACTTC. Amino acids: CASSSSGTSGYEQYF.

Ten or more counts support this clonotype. CDR3 in amino acids: CASSLQAGGYNEQFF. The DNA for the CDR3 is TGCGCCAGCAGCTTACAGGCGGGGGGATACAATGAGCAGTTCTTC. This chain connects TRBV5-1 to TRBJ2-1; 8 bases line up with TRBD2. J was trimmed by 4 bases and V by 2 bases; bases with no gene match: 5. Looked up from germline, CDR1 is SGHRS and CDR2 is YFSETQ. This CDR3 comprises 15 residues.

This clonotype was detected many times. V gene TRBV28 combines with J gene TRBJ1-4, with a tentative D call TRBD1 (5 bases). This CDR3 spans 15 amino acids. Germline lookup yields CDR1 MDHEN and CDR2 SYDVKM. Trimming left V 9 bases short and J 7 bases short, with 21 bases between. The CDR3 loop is CASNRGAGAVEKLFF. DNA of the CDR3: TGTGCCAGTAACCGCGGTGCCGGGGCTGTTGAAAAACTGTTTTTT.

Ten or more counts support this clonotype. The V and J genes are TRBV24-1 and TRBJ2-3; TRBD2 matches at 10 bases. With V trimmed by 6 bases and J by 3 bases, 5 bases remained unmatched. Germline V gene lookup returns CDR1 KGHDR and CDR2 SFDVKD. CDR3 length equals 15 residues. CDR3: CATSKALAGTDTQYF. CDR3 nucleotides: TGTGCCACCAGTAAGGCACTAGCGGGAACAGATACGCAGTATTTT.

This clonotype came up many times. CDR3 residues: CASSLAGQGTYGYTF. DNA of the CDR3: TGCGCCAGCAGCTTGGCCGGACAGGGGACCTATGGCTACACCTTC. This chain uses TRBV5-1 with TRBJ1-2; 9 bases agree with TRBD1. The CDR3 runs 15 residues. The germline V gene has CDR1 SGHRS and CDR2 YFSETQ. V gave up 0 bases and J gave up 4 bases; unmatched junction bases: 4.

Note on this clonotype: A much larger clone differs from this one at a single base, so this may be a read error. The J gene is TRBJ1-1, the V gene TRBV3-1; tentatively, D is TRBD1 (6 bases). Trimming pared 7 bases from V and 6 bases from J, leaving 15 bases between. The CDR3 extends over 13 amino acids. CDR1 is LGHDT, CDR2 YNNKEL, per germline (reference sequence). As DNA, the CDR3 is TGTGCCAGCACCCTAGGGGGAGTCGCTGAAGCTTTCTTT. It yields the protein CASTLGGVAEAFF.

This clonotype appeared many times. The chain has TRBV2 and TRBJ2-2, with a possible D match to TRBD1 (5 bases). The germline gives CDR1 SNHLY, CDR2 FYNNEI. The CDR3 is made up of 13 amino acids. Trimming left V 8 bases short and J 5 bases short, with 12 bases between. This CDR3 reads CASPVRETGELFF. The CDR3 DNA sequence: TGTGCCAGCCCCGTCAGGGAAACCGGGGAGCTGTTTTTT.

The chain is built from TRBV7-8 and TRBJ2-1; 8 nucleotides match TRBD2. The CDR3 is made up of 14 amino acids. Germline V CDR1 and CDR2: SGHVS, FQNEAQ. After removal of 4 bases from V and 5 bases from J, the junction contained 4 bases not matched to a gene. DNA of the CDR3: TGTGCCAGCAGCTCCCAAGCGGGAGACAATGAGCAGTTCTTC. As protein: CASSSQAGDNEQFF.

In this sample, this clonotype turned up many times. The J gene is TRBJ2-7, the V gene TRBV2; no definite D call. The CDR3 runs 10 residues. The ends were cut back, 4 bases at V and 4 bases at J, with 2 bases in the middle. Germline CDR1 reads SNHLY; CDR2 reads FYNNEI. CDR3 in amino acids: CASSGYEQYF. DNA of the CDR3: TGTGCCAGCAGTGGTTACGAGCAGTACTTC.

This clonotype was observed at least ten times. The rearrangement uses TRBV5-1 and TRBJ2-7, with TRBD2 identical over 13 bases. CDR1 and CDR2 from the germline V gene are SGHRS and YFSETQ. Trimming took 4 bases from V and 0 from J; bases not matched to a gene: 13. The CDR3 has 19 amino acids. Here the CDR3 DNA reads TGCGCCAGCAGCCCAGGACTAGCGGGGGCTTCACTAGACTCCTACGAGCAGTACTTC. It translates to CASSPGLAGASLDSYEQYF.

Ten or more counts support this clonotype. This CDR3 reads CASSIGLMNTEAFF. The CDR3 region has the DNA TGCGCCAGCAGCATAGGACTCATGAACACTGAAGCTTTCTTT. The chain is built from TRBV5-1 and TRBJ1-1; D not resolved. The V end was cut by 4 bases, the J end by 0 bases, with 10 bases between. The CDR3 loop spans 14 amino acids. Germline-derived CDR1 and CDR2 are SGHRS and YFSETQ.

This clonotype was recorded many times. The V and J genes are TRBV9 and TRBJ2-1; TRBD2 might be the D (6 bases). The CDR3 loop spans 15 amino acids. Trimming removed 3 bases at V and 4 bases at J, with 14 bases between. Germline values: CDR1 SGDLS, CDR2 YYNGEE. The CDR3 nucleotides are TGTGCCAGCAGCGGGGCGGGACTTCTTTACAATGAGCAGTTCTTC. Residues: CASSGAGLLYNEQFF.

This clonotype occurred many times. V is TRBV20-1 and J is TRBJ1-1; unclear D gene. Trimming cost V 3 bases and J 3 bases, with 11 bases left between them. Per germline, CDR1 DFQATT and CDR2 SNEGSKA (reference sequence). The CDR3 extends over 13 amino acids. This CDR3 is CSASDERDTEAFF. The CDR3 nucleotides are TGCAGTGCTAGCGACGAAAGGGACACTGAAGCTTTCTTT.

DNA of the CDR3: TGTGCCAGCAGCTTAGGGGGTGAGAGTTTCTACGAGCAGTACTTC. Its protein product is CASSLGGESFYEQYF. The V and J genes are TRBV7-9 and TRBJ2-7; D uncertain. The CDR3 spans 15 residues. V was clipped by 1 base and J by 3 bases, with 13 bases between them. Germline V gene lookup returns CDR1 SEHNR and CDR2 FQNEAQ (reference sequence).

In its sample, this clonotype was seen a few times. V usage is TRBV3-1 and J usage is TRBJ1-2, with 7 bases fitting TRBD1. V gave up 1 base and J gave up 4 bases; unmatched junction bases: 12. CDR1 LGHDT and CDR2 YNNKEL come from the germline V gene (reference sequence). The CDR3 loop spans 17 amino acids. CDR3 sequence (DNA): TGTGCCAGCAGCCAAGTAGGACAGGCGCCACTCTTCTATGGCTACACCTTC. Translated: CASSQVGQAPLFYGYTF.

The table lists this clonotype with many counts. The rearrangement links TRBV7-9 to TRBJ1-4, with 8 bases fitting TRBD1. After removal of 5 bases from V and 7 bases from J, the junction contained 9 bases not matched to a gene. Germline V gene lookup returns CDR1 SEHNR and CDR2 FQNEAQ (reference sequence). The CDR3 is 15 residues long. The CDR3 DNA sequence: TGTGCCAGCAGCCCATTCGACAGGGGCCGTGAAAAACTGTTTTTT. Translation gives CASSPFDRGREKLFF.

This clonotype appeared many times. Here the CDR3 reads CASSQGPGEAYEQYF. CDR3 DNA: TGTGCCAGCAGCCAAGGGCCCGGGGAAGCCTACGAGCAGTACTTC. The J gene is TRBJ2-7, the V gene TRBV3-1, with TRBD2 as a possible D gene (5 bases). The germline gives CDR1 LGHDT, CDR2 YNNKEL (reference sequence). V lost 1 base and J 2 bases, leaving 12 bases between the germline ends. There are 15 residues in the CDR3.

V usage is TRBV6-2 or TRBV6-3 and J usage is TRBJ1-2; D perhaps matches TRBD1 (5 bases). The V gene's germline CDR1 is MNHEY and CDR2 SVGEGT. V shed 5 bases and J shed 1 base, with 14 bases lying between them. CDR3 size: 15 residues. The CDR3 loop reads CASSPGRRGNYGYTF. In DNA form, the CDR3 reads TGTGCCAGCAGTCCCGGACGGAGGGGTAACTATGGCTACACCTTC.

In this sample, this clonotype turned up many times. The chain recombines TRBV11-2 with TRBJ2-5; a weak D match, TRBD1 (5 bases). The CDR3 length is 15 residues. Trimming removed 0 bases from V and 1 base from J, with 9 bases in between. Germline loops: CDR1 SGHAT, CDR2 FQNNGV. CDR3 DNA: TGTGCCAGCAGCTTAGAGCGGACAATCCAAGAGACCCAGTACTTC. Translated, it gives CASSLERTIQETQYF.

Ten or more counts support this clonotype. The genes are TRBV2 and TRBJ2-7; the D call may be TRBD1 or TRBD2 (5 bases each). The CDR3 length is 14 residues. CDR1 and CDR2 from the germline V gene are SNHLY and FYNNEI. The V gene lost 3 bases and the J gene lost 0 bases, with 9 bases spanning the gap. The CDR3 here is CASSDHGTSYEQYF. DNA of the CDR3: TGTGCCAGCAGTGACCACGGGACCTCCTACGAGCAGTACTTC.

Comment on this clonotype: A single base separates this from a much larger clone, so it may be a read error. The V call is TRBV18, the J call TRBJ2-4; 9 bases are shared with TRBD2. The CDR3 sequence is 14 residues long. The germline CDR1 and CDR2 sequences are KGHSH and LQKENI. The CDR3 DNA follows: TGTGCCGGCTCACGGGGACTAGCTGAAGACATTCAGTACTTC. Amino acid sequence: CAGSRGLAEDIQYF.